This T cell receptor (beta chain) was found in a study of technical replicates of blood from a handful of donors. The CDR3 is 17 residues long. With V trimmed by 3 bases and J by 3 bases, 9 bases remained unmatched. Germline lookup yields CDR1 PRHDT and CDR2 FYEKMQ (reference sequence). The assay was immunoSEQ multiplex PCR, and TCRdb's table has in-frame clones only and misses some. The data contain 65,000 to 85,000 clones, around 96% of them singletons. The receptor comes from a human donor in good health. The V and J genes are TRBV13 and TRBJ2-7, with 12 bases fitting TRBD2. The sample comprised T cells isolated from PBMCs. CDR3 residues: CASSFVTSGSIGYEQYF. The CDR3 DNA is TGTGCCAGCAGCTTCGTGACTAGCGGGAGCATTGGCTACGAGCAGTACTTC.